This T cell receptor beta chain derives from a study of T cell responses to AZD1222 COVID-19 vaccine. Study results and caveats: Spike-specific TCR breadth and depth were elevated following two AZD1222 doses. Seropositive AZD1222 recipients at baseline numbered only five or six. In a largely white British group with more females than males, clonal diversity was possibly underestimated.

To note about this clone: Its antigen is unidentified.

Sequencing was performed with immunoSEQ multiplex PCR; in TCRdb, only in-frame clones are kept and a portion is missing. Among tens of thousands of clones listed, about nine tenths were seen once. The CDR3 length is 18 residues. V was shortened by 1 base and J by 8 bases, with 24 bases between the two germline ends. CDR1 and CDR2 from the germline V gene are LGHNA and YSLEER. The V and J genes are TRBV4-3 and TRBJ2-1; TRBD1 or TRBD2 may be the D gene (5 bases each). Material: peripheral blood, obtained 28 days after the second AZD1222 dose. The sequence came from an adult who received the AZD1222 COVID-19 vaccine. CDR3 nucleotides: TGCGCCAGCAGCCAAGGGCTACTCGCATCTGGGACCGGGGATGAGCAGTTCTTC. This translates into CASSQGLLASGTGDEQFF.